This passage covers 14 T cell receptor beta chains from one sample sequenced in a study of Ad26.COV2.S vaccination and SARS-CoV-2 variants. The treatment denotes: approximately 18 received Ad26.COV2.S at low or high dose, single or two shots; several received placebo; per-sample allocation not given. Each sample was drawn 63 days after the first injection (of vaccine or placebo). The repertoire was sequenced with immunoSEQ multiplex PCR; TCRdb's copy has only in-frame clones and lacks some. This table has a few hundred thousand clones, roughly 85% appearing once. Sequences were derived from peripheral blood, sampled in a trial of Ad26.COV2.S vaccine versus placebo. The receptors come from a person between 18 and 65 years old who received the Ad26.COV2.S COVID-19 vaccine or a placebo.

The DNA of the CDR3 is TGCGCCAGCAGTGAGTCGGGGGACGGCCGAAGAGGAGCTTTCTTT. Protein sequence: CASSESGDGRRGAFF. This chain links TRBV10-2 with TRBJ1-1; D may be TRBD1 (5 bases). Per the germline V gene, CDR1 is WSHSY and CDR2 is SAAADI. V gave up 0 bases and J gave up 10 bases, with 18 bases separating them. This CDR3 comprises 15 residues.

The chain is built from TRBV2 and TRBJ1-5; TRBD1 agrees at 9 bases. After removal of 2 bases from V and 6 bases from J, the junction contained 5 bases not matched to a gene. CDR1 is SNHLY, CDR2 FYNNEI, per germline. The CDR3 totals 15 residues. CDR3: CASSEWRQGVQPQHF. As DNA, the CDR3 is TGTGCCAGCAGTGAATGGCGACAGGGGGTTCAGCCCCAGCATTTT.

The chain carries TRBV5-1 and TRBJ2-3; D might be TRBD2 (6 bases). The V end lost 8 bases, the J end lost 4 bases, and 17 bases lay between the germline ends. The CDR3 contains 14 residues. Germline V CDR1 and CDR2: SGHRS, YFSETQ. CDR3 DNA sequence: TGCGCCAGTTCGGAGGGCGTCTTCTCAGATACGCAGTATTTT. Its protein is CASSEGVFSDTQYF.

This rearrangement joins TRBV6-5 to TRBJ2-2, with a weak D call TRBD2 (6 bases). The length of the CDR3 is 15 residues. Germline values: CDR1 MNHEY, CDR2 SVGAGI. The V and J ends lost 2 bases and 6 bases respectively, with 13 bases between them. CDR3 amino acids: CASSYRFSGAGELFF. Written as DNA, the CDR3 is TGTGCCAGCAGTTACCGATTTTCGGGAGCCGGGGAGCTGTTTTTT.

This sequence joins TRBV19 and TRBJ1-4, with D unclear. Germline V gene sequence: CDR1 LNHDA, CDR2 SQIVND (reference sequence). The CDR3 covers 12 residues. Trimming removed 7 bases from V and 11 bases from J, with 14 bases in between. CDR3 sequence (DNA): TGTGCCAGTACGAAGGGAGGGTGGAAACTGTTTTTT. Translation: CASTKGGWKLFF.

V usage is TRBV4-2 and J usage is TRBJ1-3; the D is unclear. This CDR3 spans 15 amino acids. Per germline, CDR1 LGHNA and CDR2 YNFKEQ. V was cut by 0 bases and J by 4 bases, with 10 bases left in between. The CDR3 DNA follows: TGTGCCAGCAGCCAAGAAGGGCAGTTCGGAAACACCATATATTTT. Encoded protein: CASSQEGQFGNTIYF.

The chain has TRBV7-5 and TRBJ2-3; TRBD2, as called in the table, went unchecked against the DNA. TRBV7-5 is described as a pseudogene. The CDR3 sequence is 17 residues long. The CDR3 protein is CARRPTRDCGLLGTQYF. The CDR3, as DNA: TGTGCCAGAAGACCGACCCGGGACTGCGGACTTCTAGGTACGCAGTATTTT.

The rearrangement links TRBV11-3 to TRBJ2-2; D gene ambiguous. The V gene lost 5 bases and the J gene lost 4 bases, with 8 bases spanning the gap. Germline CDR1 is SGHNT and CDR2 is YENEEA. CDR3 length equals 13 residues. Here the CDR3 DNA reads TGTGCCAGCAGCCCCCGGGTCACCGGGGAGCTGTTTTTT. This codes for CASSPRVTGELFF.

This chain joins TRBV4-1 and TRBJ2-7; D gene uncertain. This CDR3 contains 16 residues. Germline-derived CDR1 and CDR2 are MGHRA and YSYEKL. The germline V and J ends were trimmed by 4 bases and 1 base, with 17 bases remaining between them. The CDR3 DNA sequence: TGCGCCAGCAGCCCATTCCCCAGAGGACGGTCCTACGAGCAGTACTTC. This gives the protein CASSPFPRGRSYEQYF.

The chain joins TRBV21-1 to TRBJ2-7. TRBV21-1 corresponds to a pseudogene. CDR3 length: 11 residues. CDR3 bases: TGTGCCAGCAGCAAGACGGACGAGCAGTACTTC. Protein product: CASSKTDEQYF.

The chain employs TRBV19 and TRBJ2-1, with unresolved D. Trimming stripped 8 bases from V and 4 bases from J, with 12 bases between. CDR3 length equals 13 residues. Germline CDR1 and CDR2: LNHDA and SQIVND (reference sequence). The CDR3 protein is CASSQTVYNEQFF. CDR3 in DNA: TGTGCCAGTTCCCAGACGGTTTACAATGAGCAGTTCTTC.

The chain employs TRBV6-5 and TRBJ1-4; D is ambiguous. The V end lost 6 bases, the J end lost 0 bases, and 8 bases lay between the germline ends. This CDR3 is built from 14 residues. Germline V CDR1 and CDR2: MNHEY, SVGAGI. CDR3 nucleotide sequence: TGTGCCAGCAGGGAGGGAGCAACTAATGAAAAACTGTTTTTT. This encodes CASREGATNEKLFF.

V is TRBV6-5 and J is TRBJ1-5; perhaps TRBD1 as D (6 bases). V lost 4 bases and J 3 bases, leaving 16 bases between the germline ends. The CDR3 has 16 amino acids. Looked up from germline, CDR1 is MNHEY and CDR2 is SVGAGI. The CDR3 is CASSSTIGQNNQPQHF. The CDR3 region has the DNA TGTGCCAGCAGTTCGACGATCGGACAGAACAATCAGCCCCAGCATTTT.

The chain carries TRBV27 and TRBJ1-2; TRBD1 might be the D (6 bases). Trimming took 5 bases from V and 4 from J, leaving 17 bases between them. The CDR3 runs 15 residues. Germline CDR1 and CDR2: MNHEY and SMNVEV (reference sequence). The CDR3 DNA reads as TGTGCCAGCAGTCCCGGGGGAGGGGGTACCTATGGCTACACCTTC. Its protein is CASSPGGGGTYGYTF.